These T cell receptor beta chains were read from a single sample in a study of shared clonotypes between healthy human individuals. Using immunoSEQ multiplex PCR, the repertoire was profiled, and TCRdb retains in-frame clones only, with some absent. The table lists 2 million to 2.5 million clones, about 90% of them singletons, with approximately 0.39% in the top ten. Sequences were obtained from naive CD4+ T cells from PBMCs. Receptor source: a young man in good health. Some clones in this sample may be carry-over from other donors' samples. The CDR3 runs from the conserved cysteine through the conserved F or W. Each record gives: D gene, clone size, J gene, V gene, CDR3 protein, CDR3 DNA. The D gene is left open where the match is weak. Clone size appears in some rows only: once, few, many, or a class for an expanded clone.

>.|.|TRBJ1-1|TRBV7-3
CASSLGSVNTEAFF
TGTGCCAGCAGCTTAGGATCCGTGAACACTGAAGCTTTCTTT
>TRBD1|.|TRBJ1-4|TRBV7-7
CASSLTTRIGDRGGKEKLFF
TGTGCCAGCAGCTTAACTACTAGGATAGGGGACAGGGGAGGTAAGGAAAAACTGTTTTTT
>TRBD1|once|TRBJ2-3|TRBV2
CASSQHRGSTDTQYF
TGTGCCAGCAGTCAGCACAGGGGAAGCACAGATACGCAGTATTTT
>.|.|TRBJ1-5|TRBV4-1
CASSQEIRPNYSNQPQHF
TGCGCCAGCAGCCAAGAGATACGGCCTAACTATAGCAATCAGCCCCAGCATTTT
>.|.|TRBJ1-5|TRBV28
CASSPAPYSNQPQHF
TGTGCCAGCAGTCCGGCCCCTTATAGCAATCAGCCCCAGCATTTT
>.|once|TRBJ1-2|TRBV18
CASSPQQQSYGYTF
TGTGCCAGCTCACCACAGCAACAGTCCTATGGCTACACCTTC
>.|.|TRBJ2-1|TRBV20-1
CSTLRGNEQFF
TGCAGTACTCTACGGGGGAATGAGCAGTTCTTC
>.|.|TRBJ1-3|TRBV9
CASSPPGGGNTIYF
TGTGCCAGCAGCCCCCCGGGTGGCGGAAACACCATATATTTT
>TRBD1|once|TRBJ2-3|TRBV2
CANGTGPDTQYF
TGTGCCAACGGGACAGGGCCAGATACGCAGTATTTT
>.|.|TRBJ2-1|TRBV28
CASSSLRLNEQFF
TGTGCCAGCAGTTCCCTCCGGCTCAATGAGCAGTTCTTC
>.|.|TRBJ1-2|TRBV6-6
CASSGSRNAGYGYTF
TGTGCCAGCTCGGGGAGTAGGAATGCGGGCTATGGCTACACCTTC
>.|few|TRBJ1-4|TRBV29-1
CSVDRGDGEKLFF
TGCAGCGTTGATCGGGGCGATGGTGAAAAACTGTTTTTT
>TRBD2|.|TRBJ2-5|TRBV19
CASSAGTSGRQYF
TGTGCCAGTAGTGCCGGGACTAGCGGGAGGCAGTACTTC
>.|.|TRBJ2-4|TRBV2
CASREGLAKNIQYF
TGTGCCAGCAGGGAAGGGTTAGCCAAAAACATTCAGTACTTC
>TRBD2|.|TRBJ2-1|TRBV7-2
CASSLALTASGKHNEQFF
TGTGCCAGCAGCTTAGCGCTAACGGCTAGCGGGAAGCACAATGAGCAGTTCTTC
>.|.|TRBJ2-3|TRBV11-2
CASSLSSFSTDTQYF
TGTGCCAGCAGCTTATCTAGCTTTAGCACAGATACGCAGTATTTT
>.|.|TRBJ1-1|TRBV28
CASNTVTVMNTEAFF
TGTGCCAGCAACACCGTGACAGTAATGAACACTGAAGCTTTCTTT
>TRBD2|.|TRBJ2-1|TRBV4-1
CASSQVGGPYNEQFF
TGCGCCAGCAGCCAAGTGGGAGGGCCCTACAATGAGCAGTTCTTC
>TRBD2|.|TRBJ2-1|TRBV18
CASSQGTSGPSYNEQFF
TGTGCCAGCTCTCAGGGGACTAGCGGCCCCTCCTACAATGAGCAGTTCTTC
>.|.|TRBJ1-5|TRBV5-4
CASSREGSQPQHF
TGTGCCAGCAGTCGCGAGGGATCTCAGCCCCAGCATTTT
>.|.|TRBJ1-3|TRBV2
CASRSSSGNTIYF
TGTGCCAGCAGGTCCAGCTCTGGAAACACCATATATTTT
>TRBD2|once|TRBJ2-1|TRBV10-3
CAISIGLGVPYNEQFF
TGTGCCATCAGTATTGGACTAGGGGTTCCATACAATGAGCAGTTCTTC
>.|.|TRBJ2-7|TRBV11-2
CASSSGRGVYEQYF
TGTGCCAGCAGCTCGGGAAGAGGGGTCTACGAGCAGTACTTC
>TRBD1|.|TRBJ2-3|TRBV10-3
CAISVSDRGTDTQYF
TGTGCCATCAGTGTTAGTGACAGGGGCACAGATACGCAGTATTTT
>.|.|TRBJ1-2|TRBV30
CAWSSGRTVDGYTF
TGTGCCTGGAGTTCCGGCCGGACGGTGGATGGCTACACCTTC
>.|.|TRBJ2-7|TRBV5-5
CASSPGPAALYEQYF
TGTGCCAGCAGCCCAGGTCCGGCGGCCCTCTACGAGCAGTACTTC
>.|.|TRBJ1-1|TRBV7-9
CASSPRTVMNTEAFF
TGTGCCAGCAGCCCGCGGACAGTAATGAACACTGAAGCTTTCTTT
>TRBD1|.|TRBJ1-2|TRBV18
CASSPQGVGGYTF
TGTGCCAGCTCACCCCAGGGGGTCGGGGGCTACACCTTC
>.|.|TRBJ1-2|TRBV27
CASSLEWGYGYTF
TGTGCCAGCAGTTTGGAGTGGGGTTATGGCTACACCTTC
>.|.|TRBJ1-4|TRBV5-5
CASSRASNNEKLFF
TGTGCCAGCAGCCGCGCCTCCAATAATGAAAAACTGTTTTTT
>.|.|TRBJ2-7|TRBV19
CATLTRVGASEQYF
TGTGCCACCCTAACCCGGGTGGGGGCTTCCGAGCAGTACTTC
>.|.|TRBJ2-3|TRBV30
CAWSVNRLTDTQYF
TGTGCCTGGAGTGTAAATAGGCTCACAGATACGCAGTATTTT
>TRBD1|.|TRBJ2-3|TRBV28
CASSLRTGTGKTDTQYF
TGTGCCAGCAGTTTACGGACCGGGACAGGGAAGACAGATACGCAGTATTTT
>.|.|TRBJ1-1|TRBV7-9
CASSLLLQNTEAFF
TGTGCCAGCAGCCTTTTACTTCAGAACACTGAAGCTTTCTTT
>.|.|TRBJ2-1|TRBV6-5
CASSRPQSYEQFF
TGTGCCAGCAGCCGACCTCAGAGCTATGAGCAGTTCTTC
>TRBD1|once|TRBJ2-1|TRBV28
CASLSGTGAYNEQFF
TGTGCCAGCCTTTCCGGGACAGGGGCTTACAATGAGCAGTTCTTC
>.|once|TRBJ2-1|TRBV5-1
CASSFGGNTYNEQFF
TGCGCCAGCAGCTTCGGGGGCAATACCTACAATGAGCAGTTCTTC
>.|.|TRBJ2-2|TRBV10-3
CASREYTGELFF
TGTGCCAGCAGGGAGTACACCGGGGAGCTGTTTTTT
>.|.|TRBJ2-7|TRBV11-2
CASSAYRGPYEQYF
TGTGCCAGCAGCGCTTACCGAGGACCCTACGAGCAGTACTTC
>.|.|TRBJ2-1|TRBV27
CASSYHLRGIGNEQFF
TGTGCCAGCAGTTACCACCTTCGCGGGATTGGCAATGAGCAGTTCTTC
>.|.|TRBJ2-6|TRBV6-5
CASSPRGRGANVLTF
TGTGCCAGCAGTCCCCGGGGCCGGGGGGCCAACGTCCTGACTTTC
>TRBD1|.|TRBJ1-2|TRBV10-3
CAISQGADYGYTF
TGTGCCATCAGTCAGGGGGCGGACTATGGCTACACCTTC
>.|.|TRBJ1-1|TRBV5-1
CASSKQGAMNTEAFF
TGCGCCAGCAGCAAACAAGGGGCAATGAACACTGAAGCTTTCTTT
>TRBD1|.|TRBJ2-5|TRBV5-4
CASSLEGAGTQYF
TGTGCCAGCAGCTTGGAGGGGGCTGGGACCCAGTACTTC
>.|.|TRBJ1-1|TRBV5-1
CASSLVHNTEAFF
TGCGCCAGCAGCTTGGTTCACAACACTGAAGCTTTCTTT
>.|.|TRBJ1-1|TRBV28
CATLIPAPGQNTEAFF
TGTGCCACCCTCATTCCGGCGCCGGGACAGAACACTGAAGCTTTCTTT
>.|.|TRBJ2-5|TRBV30
CAWSRQGQETQYF
TGTGCCTGGAGTCGGCAAGGCCAAGAGACCCAGTACTTC
>.|.|TRBJ1-1|TRBV2
CASSRNSGNGAFF
TGTGCCAGCAGTCGGAACTCAGGAAACGGAGCTTTCTTT
>.|.|TRBJ1-1|TRBV7-2
CASSTGQVNTEAFF
TGTGCCAGCAGCACCGGGCAAGTGAACACTGAAGCTTTCTTT
>.|once|TRBJ2-1|TRBV7-3
CASSLLGTISNEQFF
TGTGCCAGCAGCTTATTGGGTACCATTTCTAATGAGCAGTTCTTC
>.|.|TRBJ1-4|TRBV28
CASSPGDRAAKKLFF
TGTGCCAGCAGTCCCGGGGATAGGGCGGCGAAAAAACTGTTTTTT
>.|.|TRBJ2-1|TRBV11-1
CASSLEVALYNEQFF
TGTGCCAGCAGCTTAGAGGTAGCGTTGTACAATGAGCAGTTCTTC
>TRBD2|.|TRBJ2-2|TRBV2
CASRPGTTAGELFF
TGTGCCAGCAGGCCCGGGACTACGGCCGGGGAGCTGTTTTTT
>.|.|TRBJ2-5|TRBV2
CASSAGRSQETQYF
TGTGCCAGCAGTGCTGGACGGAGCCAAGAGACCCAGTACTTC
>.|once|TRBJ1-5|TRBV5-8
CASSQLIGQPQHF
TGTGCCAGCAGCCAGTTGATCGGTCAGCCCCAGCATTTT